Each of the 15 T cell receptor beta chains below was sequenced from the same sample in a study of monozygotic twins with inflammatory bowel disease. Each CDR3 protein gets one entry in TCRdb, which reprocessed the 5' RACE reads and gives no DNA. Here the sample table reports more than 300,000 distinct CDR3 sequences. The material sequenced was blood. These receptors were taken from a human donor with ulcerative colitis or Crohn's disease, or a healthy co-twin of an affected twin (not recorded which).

CDR3 region: CASRGNTIGYTGELFF. This chain connects TRBV14 to TRBJ2-2. Germline CDR1 is SGHDN and CDR2 is FVKESK. This CDR3 is built from 16 residues.

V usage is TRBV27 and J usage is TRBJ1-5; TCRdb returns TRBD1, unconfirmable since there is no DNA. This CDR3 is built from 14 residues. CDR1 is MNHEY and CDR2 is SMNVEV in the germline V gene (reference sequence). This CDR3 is CASRSGTGLQPQHF.

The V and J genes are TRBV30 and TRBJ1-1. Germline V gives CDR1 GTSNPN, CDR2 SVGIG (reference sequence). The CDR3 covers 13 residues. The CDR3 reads CAWTNGGGTEAFF.

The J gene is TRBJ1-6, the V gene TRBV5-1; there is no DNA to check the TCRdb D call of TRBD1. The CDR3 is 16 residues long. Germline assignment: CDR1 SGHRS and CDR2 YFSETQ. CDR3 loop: CASSFSGTGGDSPLHF.

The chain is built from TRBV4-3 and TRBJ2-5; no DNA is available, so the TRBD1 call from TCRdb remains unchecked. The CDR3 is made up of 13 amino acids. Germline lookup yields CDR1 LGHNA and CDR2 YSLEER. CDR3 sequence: CASSQTPGETQYF.

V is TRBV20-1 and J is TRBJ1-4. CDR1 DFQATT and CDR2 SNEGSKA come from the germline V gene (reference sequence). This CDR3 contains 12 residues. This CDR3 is CSATALNEKLFF.

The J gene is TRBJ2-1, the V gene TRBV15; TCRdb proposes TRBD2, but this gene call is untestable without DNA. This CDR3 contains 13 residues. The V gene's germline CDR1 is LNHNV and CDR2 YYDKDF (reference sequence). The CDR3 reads CATSTGLAREQFF.

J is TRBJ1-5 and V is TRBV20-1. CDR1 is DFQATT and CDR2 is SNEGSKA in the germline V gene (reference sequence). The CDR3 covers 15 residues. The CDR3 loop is CSARSLGLQSQPQHF.

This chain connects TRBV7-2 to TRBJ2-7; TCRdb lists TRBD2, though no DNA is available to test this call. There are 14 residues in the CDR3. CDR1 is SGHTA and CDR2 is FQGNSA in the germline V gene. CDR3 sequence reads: CASSFGTAGTQQYF.

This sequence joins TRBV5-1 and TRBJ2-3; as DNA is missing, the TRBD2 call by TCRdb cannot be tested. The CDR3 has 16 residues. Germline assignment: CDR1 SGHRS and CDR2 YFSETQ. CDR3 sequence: CASIGSPSGPTDTQYF. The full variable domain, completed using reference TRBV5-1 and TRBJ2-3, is KAGVTQTPRYLIKTRGQQVTLSCSPISGHRSVSWYQQTPGQGLQFLFEYFSETQRNKGNFPGRFSGRQFSNSRSEMNVSTLELGDSALYLCASIGSPSGPTDTQYFGPGTRLTVL.

CDR3 residues: CASSQGLAGGSYNEQFF. The rearrangement links TRBV3-1 to TRBJ2-1; the TRBD2 assignment by TCRdb is unverifiable without DNA. The CDR3 extends over 17 amino acids. The germline gives CDR1 LGHDT, CDR2 YNNKEL (reference sequence).

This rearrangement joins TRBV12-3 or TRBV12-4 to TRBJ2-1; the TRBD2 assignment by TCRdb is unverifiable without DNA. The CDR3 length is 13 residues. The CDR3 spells CASSLLGRYEQFF.

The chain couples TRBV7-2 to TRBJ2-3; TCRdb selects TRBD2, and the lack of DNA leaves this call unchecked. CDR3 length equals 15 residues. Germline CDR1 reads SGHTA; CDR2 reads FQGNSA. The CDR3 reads CASSLTGVPTDTQYF.

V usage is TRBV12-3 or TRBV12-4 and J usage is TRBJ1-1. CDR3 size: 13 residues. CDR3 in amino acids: CASSAEVNTEAFF.

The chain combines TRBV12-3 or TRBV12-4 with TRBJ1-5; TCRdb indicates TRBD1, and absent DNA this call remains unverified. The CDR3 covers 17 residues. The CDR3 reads CASSRRTGQNSNQPQHF.